This T cell receptor beta chain is drawn from a study of blood T cell repertoires in COVID-19. Study-level information: Specimens from acute and convalescent COVID-19 originated in the United States, Italy and Spain. The cDNA or gDNA used as material had been derived from T cells, B-cell-depleted T cells, or PBMCs.

This CDR3 is built from 14 residues. Germline-derived CDR1 and CDR2 are PRHDT and FYEKMQ (reference sequence). The ends were cut back, 0 bases at V and 4 bases at J, with 9 bases in the middle. In the source study's methods: Scientists estimated how many nucleated cells there were by amplifying reference gene primers. Generated by immunoSEQ multiplex PCR, the TCRdb table keeps only in-frame clones and is missing some. V and J calls and clone size are those listed in that table; D and trimming were worked out from the DNA. The sample lists approximately 340,000 clones; approximately 89% were seen once. Before they entered the study, exposed participants had met a COVID-19 case within 2 weeks.

Input material: PBMCs or T cells enriched from blood (not recorded which). The source of this sequence is a woman aged 40 to 50 who had been exposed to COVID-19. V gene TRBV13 combines with J gene TRBJ1-2; D is possibly TRBD1 (5 bases). Here the CDR3 DNA reads TGTGCCAGCAGCTTAGGTGGGGCCGGCTATGGCTACACCTTC. It specifies CASSLGGAGYGYTF.